Reported below is one TCR beta chain. The sample is drawn from a study of patients and donors after allogeneic stem cell transplantation. Germline V CDR1 and CDR2: SGHKS, YYEKEE (reference sequence). CDR3 size: 17 residues. Trimming removed 0 bases from V and 6 bases from J, with 21 bases in between. TCRdb redid the calling of the RT-PCR reads with MiXCR, one entry per CDR3 protein. Among 84,000 or so distinct CDR3 sequences listed, roughly 48% were seen once. The V gene is TRBV5-5, the J gene TRBJ1-1; TRBD1 might be the D (5 bases). Sequenced: blood, either unsorted or a sorted T cell fraction (not recorded which). The clonotype comes from a human donor who was either an allogeneic HSCT recipient or a stem cell or donor lymphocyte infusion donor (not recorded which). It is not recorded whose cells these are; they may come from a transplant donor. CDR3 amino acids: CASSLDPTNLGVAEAFF. CDR3 DNA sequence: TGTGCCAGCAGCTTGGACCCCACGAATTTAGGGGTCGCTGAAGCTTTCTTT.